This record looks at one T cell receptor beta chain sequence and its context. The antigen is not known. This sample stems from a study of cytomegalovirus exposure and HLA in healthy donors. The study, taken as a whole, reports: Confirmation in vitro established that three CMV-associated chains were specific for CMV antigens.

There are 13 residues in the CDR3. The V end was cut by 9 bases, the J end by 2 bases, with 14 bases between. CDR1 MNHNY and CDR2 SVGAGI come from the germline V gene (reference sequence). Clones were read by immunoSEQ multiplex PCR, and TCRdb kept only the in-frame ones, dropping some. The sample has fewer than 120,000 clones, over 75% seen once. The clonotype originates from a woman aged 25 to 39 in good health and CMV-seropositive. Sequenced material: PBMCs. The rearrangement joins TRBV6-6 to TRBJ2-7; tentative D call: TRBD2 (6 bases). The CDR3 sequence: CASTISGAYEQYF. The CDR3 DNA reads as TGTGCCAGTACTATTAGCGGCGCCTACGAGCAGTACTTC.